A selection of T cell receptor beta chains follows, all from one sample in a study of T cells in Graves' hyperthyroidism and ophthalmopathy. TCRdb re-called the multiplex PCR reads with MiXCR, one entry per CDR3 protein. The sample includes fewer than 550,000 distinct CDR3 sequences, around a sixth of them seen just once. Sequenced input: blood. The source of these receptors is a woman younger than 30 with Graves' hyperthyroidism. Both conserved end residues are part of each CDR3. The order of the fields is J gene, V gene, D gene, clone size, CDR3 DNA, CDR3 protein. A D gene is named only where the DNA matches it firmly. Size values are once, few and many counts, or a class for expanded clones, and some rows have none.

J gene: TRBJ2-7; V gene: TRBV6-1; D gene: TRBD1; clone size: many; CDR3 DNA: TGTGCCAGCAGTCCCGGACGCTCAGGGGGCTACGAGCAGTACTTC; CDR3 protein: CASSPGRSGGYEQYF
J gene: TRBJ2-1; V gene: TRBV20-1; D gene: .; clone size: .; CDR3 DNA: TGCAGTGCTGCCCCCGGGACCAACAATGAGCAGTTCTTC; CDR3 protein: CSAAPGTNNEQFF
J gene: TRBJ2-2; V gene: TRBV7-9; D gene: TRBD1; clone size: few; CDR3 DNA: TGTGCCAGCAGCCACGGGACAGGGAAGAACACCGGGGAGCTGTTTTTT; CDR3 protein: CASSHGTGKNTGELFF
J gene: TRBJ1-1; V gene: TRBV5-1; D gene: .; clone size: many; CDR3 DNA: TGCGCCAGCAGCCGTGGACGTTCGAACACTGAAGCTTTCTTT; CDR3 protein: CASSRGRSNTEAFF
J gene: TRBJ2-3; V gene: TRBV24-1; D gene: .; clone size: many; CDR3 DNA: TGTGCCACCAGCCCTGATTTGGGGGGTACCGATACGCAGTATTTT; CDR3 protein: CATSPDLGGTDTQYF
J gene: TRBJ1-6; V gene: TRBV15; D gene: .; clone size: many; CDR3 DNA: TGTGCCACCACGGATGAGAGGCCAAATTCACCCCTCCACTTT; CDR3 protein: CATTDERPNSPLHF
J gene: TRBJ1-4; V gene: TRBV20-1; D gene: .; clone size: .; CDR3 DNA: TGCAGTGCTTCCAATGAAAAACTGTTTTTT; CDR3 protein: CSASNEKLFF
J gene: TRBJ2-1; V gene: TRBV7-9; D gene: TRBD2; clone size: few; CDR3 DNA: TGTGCCAGCATTCCGGGACTAGTGAAGGACGGTGAGCAGTTCTTC; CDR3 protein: CASIPGLVKDGEQFF
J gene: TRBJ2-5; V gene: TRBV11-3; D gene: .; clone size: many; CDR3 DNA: TGTGCCAGCAGCTTACAGCCTCAGGAGACCCAGTACTTC; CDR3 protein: CASSLQPQETQYF
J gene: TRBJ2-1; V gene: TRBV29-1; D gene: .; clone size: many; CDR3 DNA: TGCAGCGTTGAAGATCTTTCGAATGAGCAGTTCTTC; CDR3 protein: CSVEDLSNEQFF
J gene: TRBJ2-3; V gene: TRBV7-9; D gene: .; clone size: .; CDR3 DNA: TGTGCCAGCAGCTTTACCGGCTCTAGTTCTTTCACAGATACGCAGTATTTT; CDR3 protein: CASSFTGSSSFTDTQYF
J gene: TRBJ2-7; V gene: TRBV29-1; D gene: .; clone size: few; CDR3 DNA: TGCAGCGTTGACGTCCCCTTCGGCGAGCAGTACTTC; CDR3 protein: CSVDVPFGEQYF
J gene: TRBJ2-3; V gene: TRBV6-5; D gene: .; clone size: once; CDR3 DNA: TGTGCCAGCAGTCCCGGGACTTCCCGGGCAGATACGCAGTATTTT; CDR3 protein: CASSPGTSRADTQYF
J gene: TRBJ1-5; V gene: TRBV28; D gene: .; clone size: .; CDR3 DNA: TGTGCCAGCAGCTTATTCGGGGGGGACAATCAGCCCCAGCATTTT; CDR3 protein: CASSLFGGDNQPQHF
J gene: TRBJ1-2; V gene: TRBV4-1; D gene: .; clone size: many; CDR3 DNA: TGCGCCAGCTCCCGGGACGTTTTTAACTATGGCTACACCTTC; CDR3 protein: CASSRDVFNYGYTF
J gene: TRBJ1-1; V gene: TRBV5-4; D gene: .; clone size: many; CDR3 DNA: TGTGCCAGCAGCTGGGGGGGGAATCAGATGGCCGCAGGTACTGAAGCTTTCTTT; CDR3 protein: CASSWGGNQMAAGTEAFF
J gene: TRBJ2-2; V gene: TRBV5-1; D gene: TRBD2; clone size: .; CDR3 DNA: TGCGCCAGCAGCTTGACTAGCGAGGGGACCACCGGGGAGCTGTTTTTT; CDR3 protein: CASSLTSEGTTGELFF
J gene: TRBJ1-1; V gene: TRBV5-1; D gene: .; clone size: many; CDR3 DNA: TGCGCCAGCAGCTCGAACCGGGAGCCGAACACTGAAGCTTTCTTT; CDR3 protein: CASSSNREPNTEAFF
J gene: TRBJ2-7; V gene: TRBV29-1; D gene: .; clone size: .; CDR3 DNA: TGCAGCGTTGAATGGGCAGGCTCCTACGAGCAGTACTTC; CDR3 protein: CSVEWAGSYEQYF
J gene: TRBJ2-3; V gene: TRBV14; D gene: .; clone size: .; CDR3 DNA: TGTGCCAGCAGCCAAGTTTTCAGCCCCACAGATACGCAGTATTTT; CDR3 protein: CASSQVFSPTDTQYF
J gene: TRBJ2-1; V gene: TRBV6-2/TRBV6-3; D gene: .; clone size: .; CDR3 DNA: TGTGCCAGCAGTTTACAGGTTCGCCAAGATGAGCAGTTCTTC; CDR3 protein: CASSLQVRQDEQFF
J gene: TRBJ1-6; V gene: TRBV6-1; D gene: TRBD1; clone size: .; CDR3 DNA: TGTGCCAGCAGCGACAGACAGGGGGCTAATTCACCCCTCCACTTT; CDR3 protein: CASSDRQGANSPLHF
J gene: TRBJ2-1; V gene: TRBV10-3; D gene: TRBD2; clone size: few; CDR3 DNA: TGTGCCATCACCCGGGAAGCGGGGAGCAATGAGCAGTTCTTC; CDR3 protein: CAITREAGSNEQFF
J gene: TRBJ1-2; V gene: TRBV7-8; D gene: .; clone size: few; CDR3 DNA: TGTGCCAGCAGCTTTAGGGACATAACTAACTATGGCTACACCTTC; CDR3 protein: CASSFRDITNYGYTF
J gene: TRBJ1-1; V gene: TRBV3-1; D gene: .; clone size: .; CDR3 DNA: TGTGCCAGCAGCCACCCCGGGGGGACTGAAGCTTTCTTT; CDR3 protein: CASSHPGGTEAFF
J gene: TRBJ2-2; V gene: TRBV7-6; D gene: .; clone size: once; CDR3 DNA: TGTGCCAGCAGCTCAAGGACAACCACCGGGGAGCTGTTTTTT; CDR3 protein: CASSSRTTTGELFF
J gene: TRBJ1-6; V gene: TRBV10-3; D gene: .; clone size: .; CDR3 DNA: TGTGCCAGCCTACGGTCCTATAATTCACCCCTCCACTTT; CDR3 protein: CASLRSYNSPLHF
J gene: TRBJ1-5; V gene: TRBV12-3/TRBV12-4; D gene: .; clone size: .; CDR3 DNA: TGTGCCAGCCTCTGGGAGGGGGGCGGGAATCAGCCCCAGCATTTT; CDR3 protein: CASLWEGGGNQPQHF
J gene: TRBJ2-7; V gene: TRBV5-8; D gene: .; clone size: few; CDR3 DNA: TGTGCCAGCAGCCCAGAGGCAGCCTTGTACGAGCAGTACTTC; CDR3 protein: CASSPEAALYEQYF
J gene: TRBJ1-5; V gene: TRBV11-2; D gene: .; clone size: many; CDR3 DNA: TGTGCCAGCAGCTTGTCTGGTTTGAATCAGCCCCAGCATTTT; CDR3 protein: CASSLSGLNQPQHF
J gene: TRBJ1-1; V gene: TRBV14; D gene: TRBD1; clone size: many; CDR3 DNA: TGTGCCAGCAGCCTTAGACAGGGCTCTATCACTGAAGCTTTCTTT; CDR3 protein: CASSLRQGSITEAFF
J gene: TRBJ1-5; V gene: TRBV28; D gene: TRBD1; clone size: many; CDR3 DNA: TGTGCCAGCAGTTTAAGGGCCTCAGGGGGCCTTGGATACTTCAATCAGCCCCAGCATTTT; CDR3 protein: CASSLRASGGLGYFNQPQHF
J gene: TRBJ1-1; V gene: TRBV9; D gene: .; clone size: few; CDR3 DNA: TGTGCCAGCAGCGCTGGGGCGGGGGGGGCTGCTTCTAACACTGAAGCTTTCTTT; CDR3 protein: CASSAGAGGAASNTEAFF
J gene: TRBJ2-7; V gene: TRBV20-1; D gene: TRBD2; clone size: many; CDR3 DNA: TGCAGTGCTAGAAATATTGAGCGGGTAGCGGGAGGTGAGCAGTACTTC; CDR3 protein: CSARNIERVAGGEQYF
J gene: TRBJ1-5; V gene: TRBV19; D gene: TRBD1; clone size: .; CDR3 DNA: TGTGCCAGTAGTATCGGCAGGGGGAAAGATCAGCCCCAGCATTTT; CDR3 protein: CASSIGRGKDQPQHF
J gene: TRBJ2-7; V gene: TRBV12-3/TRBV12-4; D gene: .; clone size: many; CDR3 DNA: TGTGCCAGCAGTTTAGCGGGAGTCCTCTCCTACGAGCAGTACTTC; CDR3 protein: CASSLAGVLSYEQYF
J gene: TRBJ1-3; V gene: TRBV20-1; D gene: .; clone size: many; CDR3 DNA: TGCAGTGCTAGAGATCAGAGGGGAACTGGAAACACCATATATTTT; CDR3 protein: CSARDQRGTGNTIYF
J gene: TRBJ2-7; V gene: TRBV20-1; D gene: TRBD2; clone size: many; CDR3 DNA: TGCAGTGCTAAGACGCTAGCGGGAGGGCCTGTCGCCGAGCAGTACTTC; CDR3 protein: CSAKTLAGGPVAEQYF
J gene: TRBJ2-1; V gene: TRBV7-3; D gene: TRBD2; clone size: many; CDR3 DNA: TGTGCCAGCAGCTTAATCCCGACTAGCGGGAGGGCCCATTCCTACAATGAGCAGTTCTTC; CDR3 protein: CASSLIPTSGRAHSYNEQFF
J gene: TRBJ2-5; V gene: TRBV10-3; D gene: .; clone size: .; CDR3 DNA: TGTGCCATCAGTGACCCGGGGGTCCAAGAGACCCAGTACTTC; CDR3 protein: CAISDPGVQETQYF
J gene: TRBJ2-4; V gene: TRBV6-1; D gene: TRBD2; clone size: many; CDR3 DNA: TGTGCCAGCACCACGACTAGCGGGGGACAAAACATTCAGTACTTC; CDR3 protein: CASTTTSGGQNIQYF
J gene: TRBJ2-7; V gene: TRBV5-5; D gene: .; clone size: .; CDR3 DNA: TGTGCCAGCAGTCCCGGCGTGGGGGGGGCGATAGGTAACGAGCAGTACTTC; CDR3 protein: CASSPGVGGAIGNEQYF
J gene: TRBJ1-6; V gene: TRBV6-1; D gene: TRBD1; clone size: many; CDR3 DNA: TGTGCCAGCAAAGAACAGGGGCCCACCCCGCCACCCCTCCACTTT; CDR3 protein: CASKEQGPTPPPLHF
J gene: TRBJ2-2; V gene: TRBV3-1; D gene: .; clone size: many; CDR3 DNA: TGTGCCAGCAGCCAAGATCCCCAGGGGAACACCGGGGAGCTGTTTTTT; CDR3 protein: CASSQDPQGNTGELFF